This T cell receptor beta chain emerged from a study of CD8 T cells in ankylosing spondylitis. Study-wide points: Reportedly, disease-linked clones are significantly enriched in ankylosing spondylitis patients' matched synovial fluid. Typical of ankylosing spondylitis blood, it appeared, was a TCR beta motif of under 10 highly homologous variants. Earlier authors reported some of these motif variants in reactive arthritis synovial fluid and blood.

Researchers built TCR beta libraries using quantitative 5'-RACE with molecular barcodes. Each CDR3 protein is one row after TCRdb ran MiXCR on the 5' RACE reads. The table shows roughly 130,000 distinct CDR3 sequences, with approximately 14% occurring only once. In regard to this clonotype: Its cognate antigen is unknown.

The V gene lost 8 bases and the J gene lost 11 bases, with 16 bases spanning the gap. Germline CDR1 and CDR2: LNHDA and SQIVND (reference sequence). The CDR3 covers 11 residues. Input material: blood, either unsorted or a sorted T cell fraction (not recorded which). The rearrangement links TRBV19 to TRBJ2-7; TRBD2 might be the D (6 bases). The receptor comes from a female donor with ankylosing spondylitis or in good health (not recorded which). CDR3 coding DNA: TGTGCCAGTGGTACTAGCAGTGGGAAGTACTTC. It is translated as CASGTSSGKYF.